This T cell receptor (beta chain) was obtained from a study of control samples from healthy donors and cancer patients. The assay was immunoSEQ multiplex PCR, and TCRdb's table has in-frame clones only and misses some. The sample records about 270,000 clones, roughly 82% being singletons. CDR1 is WNHNN and CDR2 is SYGVQD in the germline V gene (reference sequence). The CDR3 is 16 amino acids. V lost 0 bases to trimming and J lost 3 bases; unmatched junction nucleotides: 5. The TCR originated in a woman aged 55 to 70 with lung cancer. Sequences were obtained from PBMCs. V and J are TRBV10-1 and TRBJ2-5; 9 positions agree with TRBD2. CDR3 nucleotide sequence: TGCGCCAGCAGTGAGTCGGGCGGGGGGGAAGAAGAGACCCAGTACTTC. Translating gives CASSESGGGEEETQYF.